This TCR beta chain is drawn from a study of T cells in localized non-small cell lung cancer. Trimming took 8 bases from V and 5 from J; bases not matched to a gene: 12. This CDR3 is built from 15 residues. CDR1 and CDR2 (germline): MDHEN, SYDVKM. Sequencing used immunoSEQ multiplex PCR; TCRdb keeps in-frame clones, though not all of them. Of some 22,000 clones listed, approximately 88% are singletons. The receptor was derived from a man aged 40 to 69 with stage I lung adenocarcinoma. The V gene is TRBV28, the J gene TRBJ2-5, with 9 bases that match TRBD2. The input for sequencing was peripheral blood, taken before any cancer treatment. The DNA for the CDR3 is TGTGCCAGCGCGACGGGCGGGGGGGCGTATGAGACCCAGTACTTC. It is translated as CASATGGGAYETQYF. The variable domain in full, completed from reference TRBV28 and TRBJ2-5, reads DVKVTQSSRYLVKRTGEKVFLECVQDMDHENMFWYRQDPGLGLRLIYFSYDVKMKEKGDIPEGYSVSREKKERFSLILESASTNQTSMYLCASATGGGAYETQYFGPGTRLLVL.